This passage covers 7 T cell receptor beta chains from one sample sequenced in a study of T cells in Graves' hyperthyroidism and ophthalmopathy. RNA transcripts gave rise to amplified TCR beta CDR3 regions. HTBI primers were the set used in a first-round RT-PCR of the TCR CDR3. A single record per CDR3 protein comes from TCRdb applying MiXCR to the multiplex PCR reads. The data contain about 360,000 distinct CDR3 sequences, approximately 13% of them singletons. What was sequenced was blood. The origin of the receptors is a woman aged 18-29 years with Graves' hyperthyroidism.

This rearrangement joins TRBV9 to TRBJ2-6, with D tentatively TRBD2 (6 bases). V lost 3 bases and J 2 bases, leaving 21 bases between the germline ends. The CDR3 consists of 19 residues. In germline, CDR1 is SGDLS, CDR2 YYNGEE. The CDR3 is CASSEKPGPPGAGANVLTF. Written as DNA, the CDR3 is TGTGCCAGCAGCGAAAAACCGGGCCCTCCGGGGGCTGGGGCCAACGTCCTGACTTTC.

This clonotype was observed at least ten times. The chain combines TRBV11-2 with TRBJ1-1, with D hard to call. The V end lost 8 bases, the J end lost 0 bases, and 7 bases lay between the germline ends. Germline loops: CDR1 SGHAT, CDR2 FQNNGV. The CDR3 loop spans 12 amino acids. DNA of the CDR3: TGTGCCAGCGGACGGATGAACACTGAAGCTTTCTTT. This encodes CASGRMNTEAFF.

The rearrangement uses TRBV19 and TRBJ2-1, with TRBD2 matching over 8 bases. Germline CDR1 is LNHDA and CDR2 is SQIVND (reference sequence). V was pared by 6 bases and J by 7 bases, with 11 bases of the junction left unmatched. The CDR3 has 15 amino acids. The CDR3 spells CASSAYGGGINEQFF. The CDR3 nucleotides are TGTGCCAGTAGCGCGTATGGCGGGGGGATAAATGAGCAGTTCTTC.

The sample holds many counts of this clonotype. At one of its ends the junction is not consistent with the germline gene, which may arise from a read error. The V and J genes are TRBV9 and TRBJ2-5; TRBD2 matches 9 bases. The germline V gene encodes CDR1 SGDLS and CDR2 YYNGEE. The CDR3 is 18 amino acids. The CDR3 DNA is TGTGCCAGCAGCGTAGCTCTAGGGCTAGCGGGGATGCAAGAAACCCAGTACTTC. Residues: CASSVALGLAGMQETQYF.

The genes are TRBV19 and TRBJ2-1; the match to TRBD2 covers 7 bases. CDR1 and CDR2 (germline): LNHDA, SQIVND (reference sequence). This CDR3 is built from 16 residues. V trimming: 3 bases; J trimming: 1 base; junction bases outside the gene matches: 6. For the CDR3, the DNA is TGTGCCAGTAGTATTCCGGGGGGTCGTTCCTACAATGAGCAGTTCTTC. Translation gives CASSIPGGRSYNEQFF.

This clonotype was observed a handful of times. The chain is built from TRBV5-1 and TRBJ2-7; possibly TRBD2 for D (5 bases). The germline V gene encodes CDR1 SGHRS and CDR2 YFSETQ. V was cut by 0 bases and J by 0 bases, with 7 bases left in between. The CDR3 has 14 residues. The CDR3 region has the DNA TGCGCCAGCAGCTTGGAGGAGGTCTCCTACGAGCAGTACTTC. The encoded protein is CASSLEEVSYEQYF.

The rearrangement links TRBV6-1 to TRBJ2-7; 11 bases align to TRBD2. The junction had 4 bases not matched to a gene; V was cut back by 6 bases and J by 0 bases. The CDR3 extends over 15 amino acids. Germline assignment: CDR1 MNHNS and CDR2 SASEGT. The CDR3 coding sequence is TGTGCCAGCAGGGGACTAGCGGCCCTCTCCTACGAGCAGTACTTC. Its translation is CASRGLAALSYEQYF.